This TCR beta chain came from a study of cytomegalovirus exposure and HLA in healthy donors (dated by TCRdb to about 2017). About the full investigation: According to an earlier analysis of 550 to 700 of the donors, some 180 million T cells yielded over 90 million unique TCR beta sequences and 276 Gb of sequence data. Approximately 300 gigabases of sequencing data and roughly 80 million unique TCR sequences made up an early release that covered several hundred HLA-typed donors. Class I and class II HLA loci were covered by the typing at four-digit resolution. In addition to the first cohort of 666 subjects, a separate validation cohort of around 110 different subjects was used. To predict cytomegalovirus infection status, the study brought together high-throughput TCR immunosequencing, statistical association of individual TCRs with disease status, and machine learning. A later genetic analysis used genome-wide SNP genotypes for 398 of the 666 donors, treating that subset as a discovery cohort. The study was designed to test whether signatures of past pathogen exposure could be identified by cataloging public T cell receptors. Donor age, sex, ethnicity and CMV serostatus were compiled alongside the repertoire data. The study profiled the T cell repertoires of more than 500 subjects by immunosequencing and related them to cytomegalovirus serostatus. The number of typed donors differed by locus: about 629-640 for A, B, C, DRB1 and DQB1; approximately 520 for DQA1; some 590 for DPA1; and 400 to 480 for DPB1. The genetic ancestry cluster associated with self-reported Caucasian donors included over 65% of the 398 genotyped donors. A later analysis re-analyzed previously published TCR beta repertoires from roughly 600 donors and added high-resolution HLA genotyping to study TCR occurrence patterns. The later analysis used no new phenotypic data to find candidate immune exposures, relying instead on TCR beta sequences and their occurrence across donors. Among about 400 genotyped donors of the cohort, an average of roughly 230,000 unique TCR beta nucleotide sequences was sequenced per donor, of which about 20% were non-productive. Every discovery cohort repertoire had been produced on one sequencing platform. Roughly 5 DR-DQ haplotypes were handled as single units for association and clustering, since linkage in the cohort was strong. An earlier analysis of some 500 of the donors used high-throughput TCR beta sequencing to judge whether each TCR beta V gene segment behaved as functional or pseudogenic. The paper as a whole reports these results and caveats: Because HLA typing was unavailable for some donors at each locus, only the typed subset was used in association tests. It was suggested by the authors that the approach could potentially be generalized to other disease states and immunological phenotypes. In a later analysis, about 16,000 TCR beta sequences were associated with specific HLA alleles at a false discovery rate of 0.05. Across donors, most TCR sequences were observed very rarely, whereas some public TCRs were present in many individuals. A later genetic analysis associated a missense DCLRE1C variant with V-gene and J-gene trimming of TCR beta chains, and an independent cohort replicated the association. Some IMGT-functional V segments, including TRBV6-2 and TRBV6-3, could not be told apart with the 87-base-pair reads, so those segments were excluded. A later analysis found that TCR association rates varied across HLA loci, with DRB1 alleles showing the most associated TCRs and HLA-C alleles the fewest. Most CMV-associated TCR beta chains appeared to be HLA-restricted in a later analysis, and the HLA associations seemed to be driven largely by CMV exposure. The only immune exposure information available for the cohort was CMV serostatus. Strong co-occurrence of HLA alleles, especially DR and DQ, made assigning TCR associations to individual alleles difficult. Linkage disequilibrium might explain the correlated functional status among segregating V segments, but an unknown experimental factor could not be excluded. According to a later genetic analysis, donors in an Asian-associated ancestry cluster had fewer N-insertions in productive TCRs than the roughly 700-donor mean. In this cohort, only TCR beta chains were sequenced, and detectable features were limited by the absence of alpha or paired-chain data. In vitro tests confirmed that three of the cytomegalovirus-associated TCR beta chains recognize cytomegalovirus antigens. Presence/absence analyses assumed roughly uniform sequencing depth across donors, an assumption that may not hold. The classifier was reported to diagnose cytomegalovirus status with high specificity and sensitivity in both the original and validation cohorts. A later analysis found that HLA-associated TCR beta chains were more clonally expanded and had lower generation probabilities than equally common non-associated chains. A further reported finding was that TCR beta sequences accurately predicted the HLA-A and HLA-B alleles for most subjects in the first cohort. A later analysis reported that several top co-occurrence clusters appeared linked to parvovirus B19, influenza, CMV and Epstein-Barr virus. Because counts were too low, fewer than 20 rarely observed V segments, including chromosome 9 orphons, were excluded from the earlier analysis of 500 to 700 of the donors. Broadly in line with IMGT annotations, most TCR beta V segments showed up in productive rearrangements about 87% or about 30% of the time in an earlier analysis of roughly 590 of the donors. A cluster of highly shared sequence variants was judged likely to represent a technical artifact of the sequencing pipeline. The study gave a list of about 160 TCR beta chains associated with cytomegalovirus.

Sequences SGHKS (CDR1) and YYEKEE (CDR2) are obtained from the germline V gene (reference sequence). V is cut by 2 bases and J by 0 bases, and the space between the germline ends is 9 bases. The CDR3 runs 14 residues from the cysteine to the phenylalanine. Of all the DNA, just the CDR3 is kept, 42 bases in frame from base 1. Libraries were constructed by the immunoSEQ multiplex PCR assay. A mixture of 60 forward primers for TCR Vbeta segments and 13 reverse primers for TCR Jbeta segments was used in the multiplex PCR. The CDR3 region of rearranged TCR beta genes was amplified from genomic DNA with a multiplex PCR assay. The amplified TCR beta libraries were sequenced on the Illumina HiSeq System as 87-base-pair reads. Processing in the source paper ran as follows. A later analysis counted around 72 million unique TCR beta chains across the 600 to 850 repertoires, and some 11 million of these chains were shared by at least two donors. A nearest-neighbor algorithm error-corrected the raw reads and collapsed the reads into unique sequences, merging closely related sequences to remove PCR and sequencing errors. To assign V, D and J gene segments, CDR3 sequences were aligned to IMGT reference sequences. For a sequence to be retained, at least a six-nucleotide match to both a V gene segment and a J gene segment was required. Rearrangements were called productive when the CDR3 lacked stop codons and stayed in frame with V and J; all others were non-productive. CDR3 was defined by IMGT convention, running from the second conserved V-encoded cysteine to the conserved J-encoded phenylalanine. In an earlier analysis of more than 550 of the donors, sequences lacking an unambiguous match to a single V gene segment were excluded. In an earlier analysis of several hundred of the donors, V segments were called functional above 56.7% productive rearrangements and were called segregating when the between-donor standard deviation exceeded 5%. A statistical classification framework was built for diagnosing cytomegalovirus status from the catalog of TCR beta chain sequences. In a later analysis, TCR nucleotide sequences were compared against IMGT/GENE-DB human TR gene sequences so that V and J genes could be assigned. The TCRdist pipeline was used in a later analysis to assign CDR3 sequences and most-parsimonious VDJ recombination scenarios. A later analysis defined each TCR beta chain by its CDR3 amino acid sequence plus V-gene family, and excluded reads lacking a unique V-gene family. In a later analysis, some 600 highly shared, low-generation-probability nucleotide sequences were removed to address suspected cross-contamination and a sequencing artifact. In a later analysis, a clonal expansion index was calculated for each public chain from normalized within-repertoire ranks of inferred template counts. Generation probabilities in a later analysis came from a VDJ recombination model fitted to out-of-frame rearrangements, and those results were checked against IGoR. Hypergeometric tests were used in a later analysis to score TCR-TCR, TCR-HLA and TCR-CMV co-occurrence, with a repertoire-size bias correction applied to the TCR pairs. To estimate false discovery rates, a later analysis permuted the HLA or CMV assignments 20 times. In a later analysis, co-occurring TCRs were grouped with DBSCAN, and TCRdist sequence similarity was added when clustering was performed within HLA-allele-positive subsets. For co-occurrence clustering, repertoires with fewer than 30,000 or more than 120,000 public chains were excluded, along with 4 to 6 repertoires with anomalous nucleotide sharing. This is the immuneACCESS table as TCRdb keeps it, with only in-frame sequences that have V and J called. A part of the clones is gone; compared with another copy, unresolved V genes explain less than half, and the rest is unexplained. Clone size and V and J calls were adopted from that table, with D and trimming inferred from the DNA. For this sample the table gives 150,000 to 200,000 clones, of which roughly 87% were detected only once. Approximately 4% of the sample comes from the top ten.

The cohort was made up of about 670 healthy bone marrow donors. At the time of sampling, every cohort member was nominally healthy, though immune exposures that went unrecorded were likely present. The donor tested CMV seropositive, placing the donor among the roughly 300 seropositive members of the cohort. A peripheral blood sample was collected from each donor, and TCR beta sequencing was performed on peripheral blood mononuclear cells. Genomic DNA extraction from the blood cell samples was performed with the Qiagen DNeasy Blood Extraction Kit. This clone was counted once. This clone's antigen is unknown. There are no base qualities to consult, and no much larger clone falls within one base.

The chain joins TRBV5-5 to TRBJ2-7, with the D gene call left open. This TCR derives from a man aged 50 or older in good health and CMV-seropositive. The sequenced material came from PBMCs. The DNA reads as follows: TGTGCCAGCAGCTTTTACCCGAGCTCCTACGAGCAGTACTTC. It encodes CASSFYPSSYEQYF.